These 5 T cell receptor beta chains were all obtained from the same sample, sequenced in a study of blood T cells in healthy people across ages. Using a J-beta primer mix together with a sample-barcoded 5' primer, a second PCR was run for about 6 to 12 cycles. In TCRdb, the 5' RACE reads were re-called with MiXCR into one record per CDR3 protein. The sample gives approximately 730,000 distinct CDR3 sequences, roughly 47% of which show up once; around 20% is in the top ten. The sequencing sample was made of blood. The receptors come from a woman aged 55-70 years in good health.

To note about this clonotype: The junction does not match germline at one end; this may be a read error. Here the CDR3 reads CSATKGDTQYF. The CDR3 DNA reads TGCAGCGCTACAAAGGGTGATACGCAGTATTTT. The V gene is TRBV20-1, the J gene TRBJ2-3; the D is unclear. The CDR3 is made up of 11 amino acids. Per germline, CDR1 DFQATT and CDR2 SNEGSKA (reference sequence).

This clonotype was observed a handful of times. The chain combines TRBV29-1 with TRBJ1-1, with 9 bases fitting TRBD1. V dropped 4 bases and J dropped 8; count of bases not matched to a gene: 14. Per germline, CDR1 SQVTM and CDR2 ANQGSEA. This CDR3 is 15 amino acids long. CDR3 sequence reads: CSVAGDRVYNFEAFF. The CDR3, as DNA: TGCAGCGTTGCTGGGGACAGGGTTTATAATTTCGAAGCTTTCTTT.

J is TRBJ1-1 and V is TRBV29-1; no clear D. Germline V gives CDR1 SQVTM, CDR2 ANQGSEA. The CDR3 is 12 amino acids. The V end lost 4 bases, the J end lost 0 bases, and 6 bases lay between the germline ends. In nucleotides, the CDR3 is TGCAGCGTTGCCACAGTGAACACTGAAGCTTTCTTT. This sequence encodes CSVATVNTEAFF.

The CDR3 region has the DNA TGTGCCAGCAGTGAAGTTCAAGCTTTCTTT. Translating gives CASSEVQAFF. V is TRBV6-1 and J is TRBJ1-1; D remains ambiguous. CDR3 length: 10 amino acids. Germline lookup yields CDR1 MNHNS and CDR2 SASEGT. V gave up 1 base and J gave up 9 bases, with 3 bases separating them.

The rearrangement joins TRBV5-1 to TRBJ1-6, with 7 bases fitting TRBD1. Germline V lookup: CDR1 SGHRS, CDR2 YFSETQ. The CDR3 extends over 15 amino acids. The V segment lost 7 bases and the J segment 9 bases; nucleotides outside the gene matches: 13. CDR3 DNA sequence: TGCGCCAGCCAGCTTGATGCCAGGGGGAGTTCACCCCTCCACTTT. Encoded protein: CASQLDARGSSPLHF.